The rows below give T cell receptor beta chains drawn from one sample of a study of beta chain features in type 1 diabetes. Sequencing used immunoSEQ multiplex PCR; TCRdb keeps in-frame clones, though not all of them. This sample carries approximately 340,000 clones, about 14% of them seen once, and the ten largest clones take roughly 0.017%. Sequencing input: naive CD4+ T cells from blood. These receptors were obtained from a woman under 30 in good health. Both conserved end residues are part of each CDR3. The D gene is left open where the match is weak. Rows give clone size only sometimes, using once, few, many, or a class for an expanded clone.

v_call: TRBV10-3
d_call: TRBD2
clone_size: few
j_call: TRBJ2-1
cdr3_nt: TGTGCCGTAGCGGGAGGCAACTACAATGAGCAGTTCTTC
cdr3_aa: CAVAGGNYNEQFF

v_call: TRBV10-3
d_call: .
clone_size: .
j_call: TRBJ1-1
cdr3_nt: TGTGCCATCAGTGAGTCAGGACTAGCGAACACTGAAGCTTTCTTT
cdr3_aa: CAISESGLANTEAFF

v_call: TRBV4-3
d_call: TRBD2
clone_size: .
j_call: TRBJ2-1
cdr3_nt: TGCGCCAGCAGCCCATTAGCGGGAGAATCCTACAATGAGCAGTTCTTC
cdr3_aa: CASSPLAGESYNEQFF

v_call: TRBV21-1
d_call: .
clone_size: .
j_call: TRBJ2-1
cdr3_nt: TGTGCCAGCCCCAAACCGGCAGGGCACCATGAGCAGTTCTTC
cdr3_aa: CASPKPAGHHEQFF

v_call: TRBV30
d_call: TRBD2
clone_size: few
j_call: TRBJ2-2
cdr3_nt: TGTGCCTGGAGTGTGGGGGGGACCGGGGAGCTGTTTTTT
cdr3_aa: CAWSVGGTGELFF

v_call: TRBV18
d_call: TRBD1
clone_size: .
j_call: TRBJ1-2
cdr3_nt: TGTGCCAGCTCACCACTCCAGACAGGGGGTATTGGCTACACCTTC
cdr3_aa: CASSPLQTGGIGYTF

v_call: TRBV10-3
d_call: TRBD2
clone_size: few
j_call: TRBJ2-3
cdr3_nt: TGTGCCATCAGCGGACGCGGGGGTCTAAGCACAGATACGCAGTATTTT
cdr3_aa: CAISGRGGLSTDTQYF

v_call: TRBV9
d_call: .
clone_size: few
j_call: TRBJ1-1
cdr3_nt: TGTGCCAGCAGCGTAGAGACTGGCAGTAGGACTGAAGCTTTCTTT
cdr3_aa: CASSVETGSRTEAFF

v_call: TRBV7-9
d_call: .
clone_size: few
j_call: TRBJ1-1
cdr3_nt: TGTGCCAGCAGCTTAGCGGGGGGGAACACTGAAGCTTTCTTT
cdr3_aa: CASSLAGGNTEAFF

v_call: TRBV29-1
d_call: TRBD2
clone_size: .
j_call: TRBJ2-7
cdr3_nt: TGCAGCGTTCAGGTGGCTAGCGGATCCTACGAGCAGTACTTC
cdr3_aa: CSVQVASGSYEQYF

v_call: TRBV4-2
d_call: .
clone_size: .
j_call: TRBJ2-3
cdr3_nt: TGTGCCAGCAGCCAAGTGACCAGGAACACAGATACGCAGTATTTT
cdr3_aa: CASSQVTRNTDTQYF

v_call: TRBV9
d_call: TRBD2
clone_size: .
j_call: TRBJ2-3
cdr3_nt: TGTGCCAGCAGCGTCGGGACTAGCGGGATAAGAGATACGCAGTATTTT
cdr3_aa: CASSVGTSGIRDTQYF

v_call: TRBV4-2
d_call: .
clone_size: few
j_call: TRBJ1-3
cdr3_nt: TGTGCCAGCAGCCAAGAGCTCACTTCTGGAAACACCATATATTTT
cdr3_aa: CASSQELTSGNTIYF

v_call: TRBV9
d_call: .
clone_size: few
j_call: TRBJ2-7
cdr3_nt: TGTGCCAGCAGCCCCTCCGCTAGCTACATCTACGAGCAGTACTTC
cdr3_aa: CASSPSASYIYEQYF

v_call: TRBV28
d_call: .
clone_size: .
j_call: TRBJ2-5
cdr3_nt: TGTGCCAGCAGTCCGGCGACAGAAGAGACCCAGTACTTC
cdr3_aa: CASSPATEETQYF

v_call: TRBV30
d_call: .
clone_size: .
j_call: TRBJ1-5
cdr3_nt: TGTGCCTGGAATCGGGGGGGCCTAAAGCCCAATCAGCCCCAGCATTTT
cdr3_aa: CAWNRGGLKPNQPQHF

v_call: TRBV7-2
d_call: .
clone_size: few
j_call: TRBJ1-1
cdr3_nt: TGTGCCAGCCGGCCCAGCGGGCGGAACACTGAAGCTTTCTTT
cdr3_aa: CASRPSGRNTEAFF

v_call: TRBV28
d_call: TRBD2
clone_size: .
j_call: TRBJ2-1
cdr3_nt: TGTGCCAGCAGCGACCCCCGGGGGGGCTCCTACAATGAGCAGTTCTTC
cdr3_aa: CASSDPRGGSYNEQFF

v_call: TRBV2
d_call: .
clone_size: few
j_call: TRBJ2-3
cdr3_nt: TGTGCCAGCACCCACCCAGGGCGGTACCCAGATACGCAGTATTTT
cdr3_aa: CASTHPGRYPDTQYF

v_call: TRBV7-2
d_call: .
clone_size: few
j_call: TRBJ2-1
cdr3_nt: TGTGCCAGCAGCCCCGGCCAGGGCCGAGAGCAGTTCTTC
cdr3_aa: CASSPGQGREQFF

v_call: TRBV6-5
d_call: .
clone_size: .
j_call: TRBJ1-5
cdr3_nt: TGTGCCAGCAGTTCTTATAGCAATCAGCCCCAGCATTTT
cdr3_aa: CASSSYSNQPQHF

v_call: TRBV11-2
d_call: TRBD1
clone_size: few
j_call: TRBJ2-5
cdr3_nt: TGTGCCAGCAGCATGACAGGGTTGAGTAGTCAAGAGACCCAGTACTTC
cdr3_aa: CASSMTGLSSQETQYF

v_call: TRBV2
d_call: TRBD2
clone_size: .
j_call: TRBJ2-1
cdr3_nt: TGTGCCAGCAGTGGGACTAGCGGGAGGGGTAATGAGCAGTTCTTC
cdr3_aa: CASSGTSGRGNEQFF

v_call: TRBV4-2
d_call: .
clone_size: few
j_call: TRBJ1-5
cdr3_nt: TGTGCCAGCAGCCAAGAAGTCGGCGGCTGGTCTAGCAATCAGCCCCAGCATTTT
cdr3_aa: CASSQEVGGWSSNQPQHF

v_call: TRBV29-1
d_call: .
clone_size: .
j_call: TRBJ2-2
cdr3_nt: TGCAGCGTTGTGACAGGCTTTTGGGGGGAGCTGTTTTTT
cdr3_aa: CSVVTGFWGELFF

v_call: TRBV9
d_call: TRBD2
clone_size: few
j_call: TRBJ2-5
cdr3_nt: TGTGCCAGCCTAACAAGGGGGCAGCGGGAGGTTGGAGAGACCCAGTACTTC
cdr3_aa: CASLTRGQREVGETQYF

v_call: TRBV29-1
d_call: .
clone_size: .
j_call: TRBJ1-1
cdr3_nt: TGCAGCGTTATACGACAGGATAGGGGTTCTGAAGCTTTCTTT
cdr3_aa: CSVIRQDRGSEAFF

v_call: TRBV25-1
d_call: .
clone_size: .
j_call: TRBJ1-5
cdr3_nt: TGTGCCAGCAGTGAATCGTCAGGACAACAGCCCCAGCATTTT
cdr3_aa: CASSESSGQQPQHF

v_call: TRBV6-1
d_call: .
clone_size: few
j_call: TRBJ2-5
cdr3_nt: TGTGCCATCAGTGATAACAGCCAGGCTGAGACCCAGTACTTC
cdr3_aa: CAISDNSQAETQYF

v_call: TRBV7-9
d_call: .
clone_size: .
j_call: TRBJ2-3
cdr3_nt: TGTGCCAGCAGCGCCCGGGGTAGCACAGATACGCAGTATTTT
cdr3_aa: CASSARGSTDTQYF

v_call: TRBV6-5
d_call: .
clone_size: few
j_call: TRBJ2-3
cdr3_nt: TGTGCCAGCACCCAGGTTGGAGGGAGCACAGATACGCAGTATTTT
cdr3_aa: CASTQVGGSTDTQYF

v_call: TRBV15
d_call: .
clone_size: few
j_call: TRBJ1-5
cdr3_nt: TGTGCCACCAGCAGAGGGGGGGGCGGGCAGCCCCAGCATTTT
cdr3_aa: CATSRGGGGQPQHF

v_call: TRBV5-4
d_call: .
clone_size: .
j_call: TRBJ2-5
cdr3_nt: TGTGCCAGCTACTTCCCGGGACAACAAGAGACCCAGTACTTC
cdr3_aa: CASYFPGQQETQYF